This T cell receptor beta chain is from a study of vaccination effects on CD4 cells after COVID-19. CD4+ T cells were isolated after 10 days of culture. Every participant took two doses of the BNT162b2 or mRNA-1273 vaccine. The protocol was immunoSEQ multiplex PCR, while the TCRdb copy is restricted to in-frame clones and leaves out a portion. The sample holds 45,000 to 60,000 clones, roughly two thirds seen once. Comments on this clone: Its target is unknown.

This clonotype originated in a human donor who received a COVID-19 vaccine. The sequenced sample was CD4+ T cells from PBMCs cultured without peptide, obtained after COVID-19 vaccination.

In DNA form, the CDR3 reads TGTGCCAGCAGCTTAGTTGCAGGGGGTCTCGGCACTGAAGCTTTCTTT. Protein: CASSLVAGGLGTEAFF. This sequence joins TRBV7-2 and TRBJ1-1, with 7 bases fitting TRBD1. The trim removed 1 base at V and 4 bases at J, leaving 9 bases unmatched. The CDR3 sequence is 16 residues long. CDR1 is SGHTA, CDR2 FQGNSA, per germline. Variable domain in full (rest from reference TRBV7-2 and TRBJ1-1): GAGVSQSPSNKVTEKGKDVELRCDPISGHTALYWYRQSLGQGLEFLIYFQGNSAPDKSGLPSDRFSAERTGGSVSTLTIQRTQQEDSAVYLCASSLVAGGLGTEAFFGQGTRLTVV.